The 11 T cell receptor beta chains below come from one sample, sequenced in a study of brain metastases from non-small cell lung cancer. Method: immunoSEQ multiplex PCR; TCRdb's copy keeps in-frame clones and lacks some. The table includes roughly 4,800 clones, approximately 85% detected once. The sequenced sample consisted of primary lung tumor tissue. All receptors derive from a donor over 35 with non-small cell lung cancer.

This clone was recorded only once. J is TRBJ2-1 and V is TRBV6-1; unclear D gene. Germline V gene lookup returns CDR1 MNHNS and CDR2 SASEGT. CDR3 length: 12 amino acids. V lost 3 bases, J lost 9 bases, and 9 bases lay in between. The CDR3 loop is CASSDPLREQFF. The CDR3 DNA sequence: TGTGCCAGCAGTGACCCCCTACGTGAGCAGTTCTTC.

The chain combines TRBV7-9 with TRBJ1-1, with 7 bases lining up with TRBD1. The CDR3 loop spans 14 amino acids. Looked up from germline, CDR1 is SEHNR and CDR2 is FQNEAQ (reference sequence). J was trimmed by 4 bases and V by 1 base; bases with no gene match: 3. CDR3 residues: CASSLEGAGTEAFF. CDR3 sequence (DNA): TGTGCCAGCAGCTTAGAGGGGGCGGGCACTGAAGCTTTCTTT.

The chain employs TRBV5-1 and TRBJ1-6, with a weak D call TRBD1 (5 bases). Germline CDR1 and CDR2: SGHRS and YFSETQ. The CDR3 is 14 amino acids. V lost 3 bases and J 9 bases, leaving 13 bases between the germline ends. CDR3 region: CASSSGPKGSPLHF. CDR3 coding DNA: TGCGCCAGCAGCTCGGGACCTAAGGGTTCACCCCTCCACTTT. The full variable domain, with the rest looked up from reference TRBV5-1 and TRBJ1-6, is KAGVTQTPRYLIKTRGQQVTLSCSPISGHRSVSWYQQTPGQGLQFLFEYFSETQRNKGNFPGRFSGRQFSNSRSEMNVSTLELGDSALYLCASSSGPKGSPLHFGNGTRLTVT.

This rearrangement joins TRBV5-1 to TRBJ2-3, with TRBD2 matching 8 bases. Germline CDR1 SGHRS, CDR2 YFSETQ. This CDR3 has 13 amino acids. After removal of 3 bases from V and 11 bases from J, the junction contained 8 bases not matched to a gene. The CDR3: CASSYTTAGEQYF. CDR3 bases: TGCGCCAGCAGCTATACCACAGCGGGGGAGCAGTATTTT. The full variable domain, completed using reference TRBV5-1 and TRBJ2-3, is KAGVTQTPRYLIKTRGQQVTLSCSPISGHRSVSWYQQTPGQGLQFLFEYFSETQRNKGNFPGRFSGRQFSNSRSEMNVSTLELGDSALYLCASSYTTAGEQYFGPGTRLTVL.

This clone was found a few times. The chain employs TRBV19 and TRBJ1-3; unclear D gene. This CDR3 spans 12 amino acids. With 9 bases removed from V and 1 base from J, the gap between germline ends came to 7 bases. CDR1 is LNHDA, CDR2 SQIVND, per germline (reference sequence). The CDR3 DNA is TGTGCCAGCCAGGCATCTGGAAACACCATATATTTT. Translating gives CASQASGNTIYF.

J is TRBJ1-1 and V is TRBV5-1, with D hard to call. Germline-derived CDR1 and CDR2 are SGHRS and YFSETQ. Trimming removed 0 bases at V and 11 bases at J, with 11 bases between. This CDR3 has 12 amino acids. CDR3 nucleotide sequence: TGCGCCAGCAGCTTGGGTGAGGGTACGGCTTTCTTT. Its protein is CASSLGEGTAFF.

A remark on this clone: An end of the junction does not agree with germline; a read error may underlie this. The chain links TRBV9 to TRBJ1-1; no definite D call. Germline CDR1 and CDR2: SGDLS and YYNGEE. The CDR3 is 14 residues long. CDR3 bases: TGTGCCAACAGCGTTATCTCAGAGAACACTGAAGCTTTCTTT. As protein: CANSVISENTEAFF. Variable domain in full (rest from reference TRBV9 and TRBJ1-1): DSGVTQTPKHLITATGQRVTLRCSPRSGDLSVYWYQQSLDQGLQFLIQYYNGEERAKGNILERFSAQQFPDLHSELNLSSLELGDSALYFCANSVISENTEAFFGQGTRLTVV.

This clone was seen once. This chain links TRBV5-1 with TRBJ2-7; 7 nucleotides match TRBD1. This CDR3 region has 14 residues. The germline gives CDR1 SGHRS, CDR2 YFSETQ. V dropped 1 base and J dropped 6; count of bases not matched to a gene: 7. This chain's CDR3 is CASSLRQSGGEQYF. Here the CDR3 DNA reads TGCGCCAGCAGCTTGAGGCAGTCAGGGGGCGAGCAGTACTTC.

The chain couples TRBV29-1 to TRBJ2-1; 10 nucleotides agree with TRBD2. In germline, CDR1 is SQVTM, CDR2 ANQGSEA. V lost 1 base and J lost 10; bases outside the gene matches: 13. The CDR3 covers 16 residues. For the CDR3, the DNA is TGCAGCGTTGAAGCCCCTACTAGCGGGAAGATCCGAGAGCAGTTCTTC. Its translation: CSVEAPTSGKIREQFF.

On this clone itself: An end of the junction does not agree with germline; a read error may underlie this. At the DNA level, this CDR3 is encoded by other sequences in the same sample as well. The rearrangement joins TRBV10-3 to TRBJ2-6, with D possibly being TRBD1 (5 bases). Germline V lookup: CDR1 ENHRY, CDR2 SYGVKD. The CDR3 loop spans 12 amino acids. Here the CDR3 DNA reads TGTGCCGCGAACTCTGGGGCCAACGTTCTGACTTTC. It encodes CAANSGANVLTF.

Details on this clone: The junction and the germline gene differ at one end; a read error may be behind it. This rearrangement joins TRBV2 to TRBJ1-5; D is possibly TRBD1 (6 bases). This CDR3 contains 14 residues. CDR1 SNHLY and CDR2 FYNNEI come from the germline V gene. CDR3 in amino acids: CASSEGGGVQPQHF. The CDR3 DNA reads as TGTGCCAGCAGCGAAGGGGGGGGCGTTCAGCCCCAGCATTTT.